This T cell receptor (beta chain) came from a study of T-cell memory formation after mild COVID-19. In the study overall: The two donors had largely donor-specific TCR clusters.

5'RACE primed at constant segments yielded TCR alpha and TCR beta cDNA libraries bearing sample barcodes and UMIs. TCRdb itself ran the 5' RACE reads through MiXCR, one entry per CDR3 protein. Here the sample spans a few hundred thousand distinct CDR3 sequences, 21% being singletons. J was trimmed by 3 bases and V by 4 bases; bases with no gene match: 10. The CDR3 contains 15 residues. Germline values: CDR1 DFQATT, CDR2 SNEGSKA (reference sequence). The sequence came from an adult woman who had mild COVID-19 (a few samples of this study predate the infection). Cell type and time point are not known. Sequencing used PBMCs or a T cell subset sorted from them (not recorded which). The rearrangement links TRBV20-1 to TRBJ2-7; 9 positions agree with TRBD2. CDR3 DNA: TGCAGTGCTACCAATAGCGGGAGAGAGGTCTACGAGCAGTACTTC. Protein product: CSATNSGREVYEQYF.